This entry describes one TCR beta chain. The table came from immunoSEQ multiplex PCR; TCRdb's copy has only in-frame clones and leaves some out. Among tens of thousands of clones listed, roughly 93% were seen once. The sample comes from a study of lymphopenia after photon versus proton radiotherapy. Germline CDR1 and CDR2: SEHNR and FQNEAQ (reference sequence). Germline trimming cut 5 bases from V and 5 bases from J; bases unmatched to any gene: 14. There are 17 residues in the CDR3. The chain combines TRBV7-9 with TRBJ2-2, with 7 bases lining up with TRBD1. This receptor was obtained from a woman between 65 and 79 years old with pancreatic cancer. This material consisted of peripheral blood, taken from a patient treated with photon-based radiotherapy. The CDR3, as DNA: TGTGCCAGCAGCACCCAACGAGGGGGCTGGAGGACCGGGGAGCTGTTTTTT. Translating gives CASSTQRGGWRTGELFF.